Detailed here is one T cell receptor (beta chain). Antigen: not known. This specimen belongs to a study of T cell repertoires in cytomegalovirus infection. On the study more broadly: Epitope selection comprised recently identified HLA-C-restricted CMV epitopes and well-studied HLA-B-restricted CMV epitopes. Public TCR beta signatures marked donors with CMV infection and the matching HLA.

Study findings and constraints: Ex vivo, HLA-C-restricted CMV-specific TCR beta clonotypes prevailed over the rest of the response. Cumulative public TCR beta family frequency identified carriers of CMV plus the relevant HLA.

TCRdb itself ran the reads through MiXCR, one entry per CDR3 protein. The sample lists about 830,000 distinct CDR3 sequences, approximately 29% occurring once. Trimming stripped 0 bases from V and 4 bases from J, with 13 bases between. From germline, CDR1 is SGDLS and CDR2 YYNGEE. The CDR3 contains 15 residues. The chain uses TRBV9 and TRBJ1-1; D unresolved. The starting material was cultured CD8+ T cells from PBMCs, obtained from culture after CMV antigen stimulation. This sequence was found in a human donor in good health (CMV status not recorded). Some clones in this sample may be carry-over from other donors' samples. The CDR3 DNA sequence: TGTGCCAGCAGCGTAGCCTCATCCCCGGCCACTGAAGCTTTCTTT. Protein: CASSVASSPATEAFF.